The following is a TCR beta chain sequence with its context. Its antigen is unknown. Autoimmune disease history or systemic immunosuppression led to patients being barred. This entry is derived from a study of OX40 agonist ivuxolimab in advanced cancers. Looking at the study overall: Under the entry rules, prior anti-PD-1, anti-PD-L1 or anti-CTLA-4 therapy was allowed, and roughly 39% had some. General observations from the study: The expanded peripheral T cells' antigen specificity was not determined. Expanded clones belonging to CD8+ T cells outnumbered, on average, those of CD4+.

Produced via immunoSEQ multiplex PCR; TCRdb's table is partial and in-frame only. The data hold approximately 99,000 clones, with approximately 90% observed a single time. CDR1 is SGHTA, CDR2 FQGNSA, per germline. This CDR3 is built from 12 residues. Trimming at V came to 5 bases and at J to 10 bases, leaving 7 bases not matched to a gene. The input for sequencing was CD4+ or CD8+ T cells sorted from blood, taken in a trial of the OX40 agonist ivuxolimab. V gene TRBV7-2 combines with J gene TRBJ1-1, with TRBD1 identical over 7 bases. The TCR was taken from an adult with an advanced solid tumor such as melanoma, head and neck, liver or kidney cancer. The CDR3 region is CASSEGAGGAFF. The CDR3 DNA is TGTGCCAGCAGCGAGGGGGCTGGGGGAGCTTTCTTT.